Listed here is a single T cell receptor beta chain. Looked up from germline, CDR1 is MDHEN and CDR2 is SYDVKM. V lost 7 bases, J lost 6 bases, and 13 bases stayed unmatched. CDR3 length equals 16 residues. This record comes from a study of blood T cell repertoires in COVID-19. Study as a whole: From the United States, Italy and Spain came samples of acute and convalescent COVID-19.

In the original processing: Reference gene primer amplification gave estimated nucleated cell counts. This table comes from immunoSEQ multiplex PCR, and its TCRdb copy is limited to in-frame clones, with some not included. V and J calls and clone size come straight from that table; D and trimming were deduced from the DNA. Altogether 75,000 or so clones are present, around 90% being singletons, with the ten largest covering 6% to 8%. This clonotype originated in an older man with acute or convalescent COVID-19. Sequenced material: peripheral blood. This chain uses TRBV28 with TRBJ1-2; 11 bases agree with TRBD1. The CDR3 DNA is TGTGCCAGCACCAAGGGTGGGACAGGGGGTTTCCATGGCTACACCTTC. Translating gives CASTKGGTGGFHGYTF.